This record looks at one T cell receptor beta chain sequence and its context. Trimming stripped 6 bases from V and 10 bases from J, with 15 bases between. In germline, CDR1 is MNHNS, CDR2 SASEGT. The CDR3 sequence is 13 residues long. Version v3.0 of the immunoSEQ assay was performed at survey level. Some clones are missing from TCRdb's copy, which holds only in-frame ones; the method was immunoSEQ multiplex PCR. The sample holds some 26,000 clones; around 86% are singletons and the top ten take around 15%. This sample was taken from a study of long-term antiretroviral therapy in people with HIV. The rearrangement joins TRBV6-1 to TRBJ2-2, with a tentative D call TRBD1 (5 bases). This TCR was recovered from a middle-aged man with HIV. The material was unsorted PBMCs, obtained 2.9 years after starting antiretroviral therapy. The CDR3 loop reads CASSQDTPKELFF. As DNA, the CDR3 is TGTGCCAGCAGCCAGGACACTCCCAAGGAGCTGTTTTTT.